This T cell receptor beta chain was sequenced in a study of T cell responses to AZD1222 COVID-19 vaccine. Broader study findings: CD4 TCRs covered the whole spike, strongest at regions 160-218 and 743-854. Donor demographics were predominantly white British with a female majority; clonal diversity may be underestimated. As reported, nearly half of all spike-specific TCRs target variant regions that are unmutated. Sampling captured repertoires only after the peak T cell response.

Assay: immunoSEQ multiplex PCR; the TCRdb copy retains only in-frame clones and omits some. Of 100,000 to 150,000 clones listed, about nine tenths are singletons. Trimming shortened V by 1 base and J by 2 bases, and 3 bases separated the two germline ends. Germline values: CDR1 SGHDT, CDR2 YYEEEE. This CDR3 has 12 amino acids. With regard to this clone: Its antigen is not known.

This receptor was taken from an adult in good health. Source: peripheral blood, taken on day 0 of AZD1222 vaccination. This chain links TRBV5-6 with TRBJ1-2; no clear D gene. CDR3 DNA sequence: TGTGCCAGCAGCTTGTACAACTATGGCTACACCTTC. Protein: CASSLYNYGYTF.